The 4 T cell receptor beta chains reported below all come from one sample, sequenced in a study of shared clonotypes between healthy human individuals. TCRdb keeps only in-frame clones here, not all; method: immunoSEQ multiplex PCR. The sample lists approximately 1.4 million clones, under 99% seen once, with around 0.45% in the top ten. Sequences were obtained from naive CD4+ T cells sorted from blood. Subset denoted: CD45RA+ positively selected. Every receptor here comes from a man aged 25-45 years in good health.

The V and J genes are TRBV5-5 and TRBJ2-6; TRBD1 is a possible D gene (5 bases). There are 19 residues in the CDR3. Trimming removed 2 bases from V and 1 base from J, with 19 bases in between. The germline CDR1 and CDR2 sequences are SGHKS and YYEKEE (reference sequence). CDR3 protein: CASSLQTDTVFSGANVLTF. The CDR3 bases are TGTGCCAGCAGCTTACAGACGGACACCGTTTTTTCTGGGGCCAACGTCCTGACTTTC.

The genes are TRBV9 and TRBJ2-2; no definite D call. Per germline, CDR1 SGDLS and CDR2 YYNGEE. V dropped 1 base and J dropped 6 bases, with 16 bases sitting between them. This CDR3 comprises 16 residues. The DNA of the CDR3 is TGTGCCAGCAGCGTACACGTAGGTGGGTTTCCCGGGGAGCTGTTTTTT. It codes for CASSVHVGGFPGELFF.

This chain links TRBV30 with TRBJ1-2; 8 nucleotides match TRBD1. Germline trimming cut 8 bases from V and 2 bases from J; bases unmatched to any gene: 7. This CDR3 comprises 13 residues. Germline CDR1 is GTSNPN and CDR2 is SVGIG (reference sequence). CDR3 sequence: CAQGQEKNYGYTF. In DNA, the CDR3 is TGTGCCCAGGGACAGGAGAAGAACTATGGCTACACCTTC. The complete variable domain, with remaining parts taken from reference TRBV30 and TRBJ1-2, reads SQTIHQWPATLVQPVGSPLSLECTVEGTSNPNLYWYRQAAGRGLQLLFYSVGIGQISSEVPQNLSASRPQDRQFILSSKKLLLSDSGFYLCAQGQEKNYGYTFGSGTRLTVV.

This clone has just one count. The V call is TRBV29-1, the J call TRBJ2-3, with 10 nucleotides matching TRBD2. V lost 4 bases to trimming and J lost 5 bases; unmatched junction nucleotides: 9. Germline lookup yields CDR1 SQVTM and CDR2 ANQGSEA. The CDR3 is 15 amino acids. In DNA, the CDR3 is TGCAGCGTTGCCCCTAGCGGGAGAGGGGGAGATACGCAGTATTTT. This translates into CSVAPSGRGGDTQYF.